This TCR beta chain stems from a study of OX40 agonist ivuxolimab in advanced cancers. Libraries were prepared by immunoSEQ multiplex PCR; TCRdb keeps only in-frame clonotypes and omits some of them. Of about 99,000 clones in the sample, approximately 95% are singletons; the top ten hold around 2%. CDR1 and CDR2 from the germline V gene are MGHDK and SYGVNS. This CDR3 region has 10 residues. V was cut by 10 bases and J by 3 bases, with 7 bases left in between. This rearrangement joins TRBV25-1 to TRBJ2-7, with no clear D. The input for sequencing was CD4+ or CD8+ T cells sorted from blood, taken in a trial of the OX40 agonist ivuxolimab. The TCR comes from an adult with an advanced solid tumor such as melanoma, head and neck, liver or kidney cancer. CDR3 amino acids: CATRGYEQYF. DNA of the CDR3: TGTGCCACCCGCGGCTACGAGCAGTACTTC.